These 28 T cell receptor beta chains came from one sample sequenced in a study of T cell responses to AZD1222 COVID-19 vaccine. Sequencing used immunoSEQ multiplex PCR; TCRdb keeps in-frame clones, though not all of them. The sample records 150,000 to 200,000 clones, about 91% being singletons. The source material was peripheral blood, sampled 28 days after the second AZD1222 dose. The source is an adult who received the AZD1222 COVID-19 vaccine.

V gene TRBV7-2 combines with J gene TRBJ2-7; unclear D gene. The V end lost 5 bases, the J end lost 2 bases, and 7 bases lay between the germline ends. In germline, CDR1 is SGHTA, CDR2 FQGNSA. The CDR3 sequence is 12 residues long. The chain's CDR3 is CASSLGTYEQYF. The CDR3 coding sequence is TGTGCCAGCAGCCTTGGTACCTACGAGCAGTACTTC.

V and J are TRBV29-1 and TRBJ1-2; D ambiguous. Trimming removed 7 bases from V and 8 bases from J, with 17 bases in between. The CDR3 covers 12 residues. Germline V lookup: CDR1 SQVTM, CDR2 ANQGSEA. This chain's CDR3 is CSASRDGRGYTF. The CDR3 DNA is TGCAGCGCCTCGCGCGACGGTAGAGGCTACACCTTC.

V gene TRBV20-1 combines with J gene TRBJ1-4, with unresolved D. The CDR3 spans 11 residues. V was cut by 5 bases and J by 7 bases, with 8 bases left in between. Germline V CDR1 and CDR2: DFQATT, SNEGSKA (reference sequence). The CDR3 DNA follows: TGCAGTGCTCCCTTTGGTGAAAAACTGTTTTTT. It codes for CSAPFGEKLFF.

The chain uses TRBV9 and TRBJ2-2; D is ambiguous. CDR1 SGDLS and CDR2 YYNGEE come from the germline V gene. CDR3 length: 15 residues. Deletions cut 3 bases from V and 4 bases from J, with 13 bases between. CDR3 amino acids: CASSEMASGTGELFF. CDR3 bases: TGTGCCAGCAGCGAAATGGCCTCGGGCACCGGGGAGCTGTTTTTT.

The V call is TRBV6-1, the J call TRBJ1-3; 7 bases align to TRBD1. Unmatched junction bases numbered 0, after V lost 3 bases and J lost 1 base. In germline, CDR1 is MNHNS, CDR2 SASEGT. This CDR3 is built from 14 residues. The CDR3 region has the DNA TGTGCCAGCAGTGAGGGACAGTCTGGAAACACCATATATTTT. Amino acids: CASSEGQSGNTIYF.

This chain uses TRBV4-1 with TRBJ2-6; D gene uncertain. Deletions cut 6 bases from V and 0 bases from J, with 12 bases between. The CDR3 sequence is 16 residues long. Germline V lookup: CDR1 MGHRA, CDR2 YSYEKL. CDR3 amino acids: CASRPTLVSGANVLTF. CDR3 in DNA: TGCGCCAGCAGACCTACGCTCGTCTCTGGGGCCAACGTCCTGACTTTC.

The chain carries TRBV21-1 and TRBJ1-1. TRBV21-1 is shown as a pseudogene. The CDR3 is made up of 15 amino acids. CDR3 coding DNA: TGTGCCAGCAGCAAAGGGGAGCTGGAGAACACTGAAGCTTTCTTT. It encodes CASSKGELENTEAFF.

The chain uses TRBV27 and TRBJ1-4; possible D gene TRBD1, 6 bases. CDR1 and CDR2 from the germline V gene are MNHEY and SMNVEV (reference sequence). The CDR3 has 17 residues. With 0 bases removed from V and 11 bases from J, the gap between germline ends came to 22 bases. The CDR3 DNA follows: TGTGCCAGCAGTTTATCTGGGGGGGCAGGGAGGTACGGGAAACTGTTTTTT. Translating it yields CASSLSGGAGRYGKLFF.

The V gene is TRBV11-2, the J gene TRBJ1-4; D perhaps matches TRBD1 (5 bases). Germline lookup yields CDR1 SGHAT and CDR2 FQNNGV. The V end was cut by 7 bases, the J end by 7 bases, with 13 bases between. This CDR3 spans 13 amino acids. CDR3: CASTRGASEKLFF. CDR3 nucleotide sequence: TGTGCCAGCACCCGCGGGGCTAGTGAAAAACTGTTTTTT.

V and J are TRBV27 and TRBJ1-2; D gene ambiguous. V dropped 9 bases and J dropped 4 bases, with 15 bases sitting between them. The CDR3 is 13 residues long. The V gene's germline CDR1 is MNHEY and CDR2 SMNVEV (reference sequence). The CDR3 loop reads CASLPGGFYGYTF. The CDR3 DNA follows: TGTGCCAGTCTCCCCGGCGGTTTCTATGGCTACACCTTC.

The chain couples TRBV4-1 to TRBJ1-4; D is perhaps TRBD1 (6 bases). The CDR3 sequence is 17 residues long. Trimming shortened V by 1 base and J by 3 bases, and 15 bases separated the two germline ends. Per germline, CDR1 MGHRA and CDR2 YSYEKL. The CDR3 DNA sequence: TGCGCCAGCAGCCAAGTAGTTCGGGGGGCCTCTAATGAAAAACTGTTTTTT. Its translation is CASSQVVRGASNEKLFF.

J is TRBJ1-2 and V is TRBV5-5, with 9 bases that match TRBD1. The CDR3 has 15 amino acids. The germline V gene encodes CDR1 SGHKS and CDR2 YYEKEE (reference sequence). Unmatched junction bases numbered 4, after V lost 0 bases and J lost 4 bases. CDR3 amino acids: CASSLEGQGPYGYTF. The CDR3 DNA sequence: TGTGCCAGCAGCTTGGAGGGACAGGGACCCTATGGCTACACCTTC.

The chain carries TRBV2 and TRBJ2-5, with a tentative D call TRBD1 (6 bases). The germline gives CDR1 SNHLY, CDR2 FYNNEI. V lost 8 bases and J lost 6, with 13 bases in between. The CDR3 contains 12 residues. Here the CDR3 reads CASGGQTQTQYF. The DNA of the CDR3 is TGTGCCAGCGGGGGCCAGACACAGACCCAGTACTTC. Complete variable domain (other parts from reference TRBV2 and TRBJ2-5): EPEVTQTPSHQVTQMGQEVILRCVPISNHLYFYWYRQILGQKVEFLVSFYNNEISEKSEIFDDQFSVERPDGSNFTLKIRSTKLEDSAMYFCASGGQTQTQYFGPGTRLLVL.

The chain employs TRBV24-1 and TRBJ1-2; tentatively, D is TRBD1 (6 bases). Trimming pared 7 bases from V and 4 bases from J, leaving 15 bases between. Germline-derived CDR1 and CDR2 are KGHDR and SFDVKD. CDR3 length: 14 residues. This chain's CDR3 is CATSQGGGPYGYTF. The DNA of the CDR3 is TGTGCCACCAGCCAAGGGGGGGGCCCCTATGGCTACACCTTC.

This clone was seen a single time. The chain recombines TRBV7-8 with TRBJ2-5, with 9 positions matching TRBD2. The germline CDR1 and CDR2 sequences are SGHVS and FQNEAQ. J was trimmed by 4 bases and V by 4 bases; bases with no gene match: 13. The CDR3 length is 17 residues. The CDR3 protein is CASSSQGWRGGRETQYF. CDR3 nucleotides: TGTGCCAGCAGCTCCCAGGGTTGGCGGGGGGGCCGAGAGACCCAGTACTTC.

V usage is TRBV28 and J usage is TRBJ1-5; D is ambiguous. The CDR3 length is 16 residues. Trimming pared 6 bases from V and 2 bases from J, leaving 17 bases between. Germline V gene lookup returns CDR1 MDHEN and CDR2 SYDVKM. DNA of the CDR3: TGTGCCAGCAGAACAAACACACCGGGCGGCAATCAGCCCCAGCATTTT. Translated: CASRTNTPGGNQPQHF.

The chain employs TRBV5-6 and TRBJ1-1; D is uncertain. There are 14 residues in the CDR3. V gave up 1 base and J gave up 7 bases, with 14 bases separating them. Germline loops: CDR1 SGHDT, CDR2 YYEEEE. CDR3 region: CASSLRVGTDEAFF. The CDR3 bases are TGTGCCAGCAGCTTGAGAGTGGGTACCGATGAAGCTTTCTTT.

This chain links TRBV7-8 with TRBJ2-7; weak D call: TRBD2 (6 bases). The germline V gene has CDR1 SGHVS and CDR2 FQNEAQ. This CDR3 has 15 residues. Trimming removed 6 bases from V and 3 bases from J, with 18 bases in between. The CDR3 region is CASSQGGVGSYEQYF. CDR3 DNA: TGTGCCAGCAGTCAAGGCGGGGTTGGGAGCTACGAGCAGTACTTC.

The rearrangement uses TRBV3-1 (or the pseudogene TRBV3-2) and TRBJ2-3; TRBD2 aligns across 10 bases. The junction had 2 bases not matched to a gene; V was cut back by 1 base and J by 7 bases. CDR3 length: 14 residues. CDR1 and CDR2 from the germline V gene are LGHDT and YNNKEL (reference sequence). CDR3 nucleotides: TGTGCCAGCAGCCAAGGGACTAGCGGTTATACGCAGTATTTT. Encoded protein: CASSQGTSGYTQYF.

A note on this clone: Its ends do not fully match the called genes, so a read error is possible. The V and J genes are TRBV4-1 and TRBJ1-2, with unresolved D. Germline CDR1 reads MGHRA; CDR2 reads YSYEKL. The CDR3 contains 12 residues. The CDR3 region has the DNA TGCGCCAGCAGCCAAGATTTAGGTTTGGTCTCCTTC. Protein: CASSQDLGLVSF.

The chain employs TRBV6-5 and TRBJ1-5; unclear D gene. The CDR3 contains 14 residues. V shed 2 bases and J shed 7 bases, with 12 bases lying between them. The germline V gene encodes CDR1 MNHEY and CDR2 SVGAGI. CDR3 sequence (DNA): TGTGCCAGCAGTTACCACCGGGGATACCAGCCCCAGCATTTT. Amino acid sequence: CASSYHRGYQPQHF.

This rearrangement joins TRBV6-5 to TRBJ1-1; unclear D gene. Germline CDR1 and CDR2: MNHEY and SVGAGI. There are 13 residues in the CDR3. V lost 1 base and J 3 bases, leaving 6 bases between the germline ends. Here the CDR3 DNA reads TGTGCCAGCAGTTACTATGGGGACACTGAAGCTTTCTTT. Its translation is CASSYYGDTEAFF.

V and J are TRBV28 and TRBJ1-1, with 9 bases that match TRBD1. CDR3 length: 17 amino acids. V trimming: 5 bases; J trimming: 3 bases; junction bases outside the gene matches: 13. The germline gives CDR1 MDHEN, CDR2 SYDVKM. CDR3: CASSSTGTGSRDTEAFF. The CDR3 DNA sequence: TGTGCCAGCAGTAGTACCGGGACAGGGAGTCGAGACACTGAAGCTTTCTTT.

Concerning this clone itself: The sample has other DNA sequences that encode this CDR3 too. CDR3 DNA: TGTGCCAGCAGTTATGGGGGGAGCAATCAGCCCCAGCATTTT. Translation gives CASSYGGSNQPQHF. The chain carries TRBV6-2 or TRBV6-3 and TRBJ1-5; D might be TRBD1 (5 bases). V was shortened by 3 bases and J by 1 base, with 7 bases between the two germline ends. This CDR3 is 14 amino acids long. From germline, CDR1 is MNHEY and CDR2 SVGEGT.

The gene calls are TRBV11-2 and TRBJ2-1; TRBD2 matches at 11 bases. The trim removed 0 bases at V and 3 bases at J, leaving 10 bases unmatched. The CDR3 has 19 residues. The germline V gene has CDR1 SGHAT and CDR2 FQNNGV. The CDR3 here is CASSLDPKTSGTLYNEQFF. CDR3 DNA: TGTGCCAGCAGCTTAGATCCGAAGACTAGCGGGACGCTCTACAATGAGCAGTTCTTC.

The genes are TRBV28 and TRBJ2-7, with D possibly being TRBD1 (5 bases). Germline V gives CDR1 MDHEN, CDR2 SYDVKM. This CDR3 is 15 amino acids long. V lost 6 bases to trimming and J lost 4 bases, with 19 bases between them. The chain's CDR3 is CASRVGAGSPYEQYF. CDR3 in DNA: TGTGCCAGCAGGGTAGGGGCCGGATCACCTTACGAGCAGTACTTC. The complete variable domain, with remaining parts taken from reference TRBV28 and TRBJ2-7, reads DVKVTQSSRYLVKRTGEKVFLECVQDMDHENMFWYRQDPGLGLRLIYFSYDVKMKEKGDIPEGYSVSREKKERFSLILESASTNQTSMYLCASRVGAGSPYEQYFGPGTRLTVT.

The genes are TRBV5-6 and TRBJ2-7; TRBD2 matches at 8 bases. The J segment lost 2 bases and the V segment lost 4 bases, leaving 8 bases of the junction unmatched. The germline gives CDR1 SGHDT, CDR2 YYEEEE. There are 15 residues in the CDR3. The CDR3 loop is CASSPPGTRAYEQYF. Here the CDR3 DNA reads TGTGCCAGCAGCCCCCCCGGGACTAGAGCCTACGAGCAGTACTTC.

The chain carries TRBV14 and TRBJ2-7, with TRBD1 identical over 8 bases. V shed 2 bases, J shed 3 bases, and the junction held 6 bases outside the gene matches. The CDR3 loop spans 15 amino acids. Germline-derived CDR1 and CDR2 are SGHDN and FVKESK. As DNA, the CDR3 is TGTGCCAGCAGCCAATCCAGACAGGGGTTCTACGAGCAGTACTTC. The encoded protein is CASSQSRQGFYEQYF.